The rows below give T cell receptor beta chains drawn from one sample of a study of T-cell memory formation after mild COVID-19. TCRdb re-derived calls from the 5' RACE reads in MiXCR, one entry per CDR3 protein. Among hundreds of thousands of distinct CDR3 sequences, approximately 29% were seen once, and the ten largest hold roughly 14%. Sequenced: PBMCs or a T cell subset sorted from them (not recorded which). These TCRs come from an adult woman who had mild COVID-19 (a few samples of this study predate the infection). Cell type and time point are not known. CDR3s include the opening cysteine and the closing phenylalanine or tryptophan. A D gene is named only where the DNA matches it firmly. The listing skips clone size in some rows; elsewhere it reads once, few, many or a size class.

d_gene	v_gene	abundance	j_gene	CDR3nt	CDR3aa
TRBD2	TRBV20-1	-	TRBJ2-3	TGCAGTGCTAGTTTCGGACTAGCGGGGACAGATACGCAGTATTTT	CSASFGLAGTDTQYF
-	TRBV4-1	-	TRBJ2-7	TGCGCCAGCGCCTCCCGTCCGTACGAGGAGCAGTACTTC	CASASRPYEEQYF
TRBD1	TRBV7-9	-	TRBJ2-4	TGTGCCAGCAGCTTAGAAGGGACAGGGGTGAACATTCAGTACTTC	CASSLEGTGVNIQYF
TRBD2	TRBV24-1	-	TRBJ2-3	TGTGCCACCAGTGAAACCGGGACTAGCCGGGCTACGCAGTATTTT	CATSETGTSRATQYF
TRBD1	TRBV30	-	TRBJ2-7	TGTGCCTGGAGTGGGACAGGGTCCTACGAGCAGCACTTC	CAWSGTGSYEQHF
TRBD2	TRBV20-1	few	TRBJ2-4	TGCAGTGCTAGGGCGAGCGGGAGGGCCCTCGTCAAAAACATTCAGTACTTC	CSARASGRALVKNIQYF
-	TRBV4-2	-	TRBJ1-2	TGTGCCAGCAGCCAAGATAAGGGGAAGAACTATGGCTACACCTTC	CASSQDKGKNYGYTF
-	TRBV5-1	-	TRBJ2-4	TGCGCCAGCAGCTTGGGGCACCTGGGAACGGCCAAAAACATTCAGTACTTC	CASSLGHLGTAKNIQYF
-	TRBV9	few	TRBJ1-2	TGTGCCAGCAGCGTCAGCGCTATCCCCCTTGGCTATGGCTACACCTTC	CASSVSAIPLGYGYTF
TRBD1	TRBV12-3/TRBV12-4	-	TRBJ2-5	TGTGCCAGCAGTTTAGCGCCGGGACAGGGGGATCGTGGAGAGACCCAGTACTTC	CASSLAPGQGDRGETQYF
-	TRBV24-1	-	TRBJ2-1	TGTGCCACCAGTGATTTCAACGGGGTTGAGCAGTTCTTC	CATSDFNGVEQFF
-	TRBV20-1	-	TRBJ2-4	TGCAGTGCTAGGAGTAGGGAGGCCAAAAACATTCAGTACTTC	CSARSREAKNIQYF
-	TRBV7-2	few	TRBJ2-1	TGTGCCAGCAGCTTAGCCGCCAGCGGCTCGCCTACAATGAGGCAGTTCTTC	CASSLAASGSPTMRQFF
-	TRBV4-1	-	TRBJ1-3	TGCGCCAGCAGCCAAGATCGGGTGAGCTCTGGAAACACCATATATTTT	CASSQDRVSSGNTIYF
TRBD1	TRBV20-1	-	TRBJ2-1	TGCAGTGCTAGAGATTCTTTAAGGGACAGTACAACCTACTTATACAATGAGCAGTTCTTC	CSARDSLRDSTTYLYNEQFF
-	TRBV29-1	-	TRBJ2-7	TGCAGCGTTGCGGTCAGCAGCCACCTCCCCTACGAGCAGTACTTC	CSVAVSSHLPYEQYF
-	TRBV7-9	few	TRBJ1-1	TGTGCCAGCAGCTTAGCATCGGCCGGCGAAGCTTTCTTT	CASSLASAGEAFF
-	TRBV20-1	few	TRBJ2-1	TGCAGTGCTAGAGACCCAAGTAGTTCGCGGTACTACAATGAGCAGTTCTTC	CSARDPSSSRYYNEQFF
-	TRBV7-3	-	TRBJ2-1	TGTGCCAGCAGCCCGGGGCGCCTCAATGAGCAGTTCTTC	CASSPGRLNEQFF
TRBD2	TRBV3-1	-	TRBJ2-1	TGTGCCAGCAGCCAACTGCGGGGGAATGAGCAGTTCTTC	CASSQLRGNEQFF
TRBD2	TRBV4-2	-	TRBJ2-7	TGTGCCAGCAGCCGAGACACCACTAGCGGGACCTACGAGCAGTACTTC	CASSRDTTSGTYEQYF
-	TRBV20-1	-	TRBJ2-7	TGCAGTGCTATTGTAACCGGGACTGTCTTACTGCGCGAGCAGTACTTC	CSAIVTGTVLLREQYF
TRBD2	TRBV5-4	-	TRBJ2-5	TGTGCCAGCAGCCTGACTAGCGGGGGGAAAGAGACCCAGTACTTC	CASSLTSGGKETQYF
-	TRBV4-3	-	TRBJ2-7	TGCGCCAGCAGCCAAGATTATGGGATGGGGTCCTACGAGCAGTACTTC	CASSQDYGMGSYEQYF
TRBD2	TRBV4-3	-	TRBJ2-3	TGCGCCAGCAGCCCTACCGGGGGGGCCACCCAGGATACGCAGTATTTT	CASSPTGGATQDTQYF